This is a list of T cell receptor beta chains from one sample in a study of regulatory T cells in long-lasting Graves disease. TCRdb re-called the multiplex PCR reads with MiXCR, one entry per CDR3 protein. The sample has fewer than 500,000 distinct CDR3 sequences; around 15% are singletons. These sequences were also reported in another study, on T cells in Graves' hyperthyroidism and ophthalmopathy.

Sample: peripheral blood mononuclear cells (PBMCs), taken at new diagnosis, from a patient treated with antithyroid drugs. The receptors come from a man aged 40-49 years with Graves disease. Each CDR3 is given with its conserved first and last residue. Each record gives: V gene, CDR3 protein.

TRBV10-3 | CAIKDVRGYGYTF
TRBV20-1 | CSARVGGPIGETQYF
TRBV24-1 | CATSDFSIYNEQFF
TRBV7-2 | CASSFTGGGSYGYTF
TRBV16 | CASSQLSSGSNQPQHF
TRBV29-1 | CSVRETGSGYGYTF
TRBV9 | CASSSGVVGANVLTF
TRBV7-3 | CASSFGGRVQEQFF
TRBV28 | CASRWDIGHEAFF
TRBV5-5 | CASSLTGTVNTGELFF
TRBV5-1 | CASSGTANTGELFF
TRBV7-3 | CASSATGGRGSGELFF
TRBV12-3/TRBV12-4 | CASSLKGRRTQYF
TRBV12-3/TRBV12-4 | CASGDGLLGVNIQYF
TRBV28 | CASSLPEGYYNEQFF
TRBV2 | CASSEARGAANQPQHF
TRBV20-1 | CSARPLYNEQFF
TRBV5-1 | CASSLGGTSGRGNTQYF
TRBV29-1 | CSVEDLAGVKETQYF
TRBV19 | CASSTTGITNEKLFF
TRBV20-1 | CSASARGEQYF
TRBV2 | CASSRLAGGGEQYF
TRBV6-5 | CASSSPTGMNTEAFF
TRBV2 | CASSEFRHAVNEQFF
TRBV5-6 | CASSSTGISSEAFF
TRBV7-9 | CAVSLVGSRLEQYF
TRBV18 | CASSRDRDTYEQYF
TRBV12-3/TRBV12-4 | CASSLTSGRRNEQFF